The next 23 T cell receptor beta chains were all read from a single sample in a study of blood T cell repertoires in COVID-19. Assay used: immunoSEQ multiplex PCR; TCRdb lists only in-frame clones, some missing. This table has 500,000 to 600,000 clones, about 89% appearing once. Sequencing input: peripheral blood. All receptors come from a woman between 50 and 59 years old with COVID-19, enrolled during active disease.

V and J are TRBV5-6 and TRBJ2-7; 7 positions match TRBD2. This CDR3 is 13 amino acids long. The trim removed 3 bases at V and 4 bases at J, leaving 4 bases unmatched. Germline loops: CDR1 SGHDT, CDR2 YYEEEE. The CDR3 sequence is CASSSGGSYEQYF. Written as DNA, the CDR3 is TGTGCCAGCAGCTCGGGGGGTAGTTACGAGCAGTACTTC.

A few counts support this clone. The V and J genes are TRBV1 and TRBJ1-6; TRBD1 is taken as the D call from the table, unchecked against the DNA. TRBV1 is listed as a pseudogene. The CDR3 consists of 15 residues. The CDR3 protein is CTSSLRQGTRSPLHF. The CDR3 DNA reads as TGCACCAGCAGCCTTAGACAGGGGACGCGATCACCCCTCCACTTT.

CDR3: CASSVTGEDYGYTF. The CDR3 DNA follows: TGTGCCAGTAGTGTCACCGGGGAGGACTATGGCTACACCTTC. The chain joins TRBV19 to TRBJ1-2; D remains unclear. The CDR3 loop spans 14 amino acids. Germline V gene lookup returns CDR1 LNHDA and CDR2 SQIVND (reference sequence). V shed 5 bases and J shed 3 bases, with 13 bases lying between them.

J is TRBJ2-1 and V is TRBV15; TRBD2 agrees at 11 bases. Germline V CDR1 and CDR2: LNHNV, YYDKDF (reference sequence). With 9 bases clipped from V and 5 bases from J, the junction kept 9 bases outside the gene matches. The CDR3 consists of 15 residues. CDR3 protein: CATGSLAGGHNEQFF. In DNA form, the CDR3 reads TGTGCCACGGGCTCTCTAGCGGGGGGCCACAATGAGCAGTTCTTC. Full variable domain (remainder filled in from reference TRBV15 and TRBJ2-1): DAMVIQNPRYQVTQFGKPVTLSCSQTLNHNVMYWYQQKSSQAPKLLFHYYDKDFNNEADTPDNFQSRRPNTSFCFLDIRSPGLGDTAMYLCATGSLAGGHNEQFFGPGTRLTVL.

This clone was seen a handful of times. The chain recombines TRBV27 with TRBJ1-6; the D is unclear. The germline V gene has CDR1 MNHEY and CDR2 SMNVEV (reference sequence). V shed 4 bases and J shed 10 bases, with 11 bases lying between them. This CDR3 contains 13 residues. CDR3 loop: CASSSPAGSPLHF. CDR3 sequence (DNA): TGTGCCAGCAGTTCTCCCGCGGGGTCACCCCTCCACTTT.

This clone was seen only once. V usage is TRBV6-5 and J usage is TRBJ1-4, with D perhaps TRBD1 (6 bases). Trimming left V 6 bases short and J 4 bases short, with 12 bases between. In germline, CDR1 is MNHEY, CDR2 SVGAGI. The CDR3 runs to 14 residues. CDR3 DNA: TGTGCCAGCAGCCAGGGGTACGGTAATGAAAAACTGTTTTTT. This translates into CASSQGYGNEKLFF.

The rearrangement joins TRBV12-3 or TRBV12-4 to TRBJ1-1, with unresolved D. The CDR3 contains 13 residues. V lost 8 bases to trimming and J lost 4 bases, with 14 bases between them. The CDR3 DNA is TGTGCCAGCCAAGGAGGGCGTTTCACTGAAGCTTTCTTT. It codes for CASQGGRFTEAFF.

The gene calls are TRBV30 and TRBJ1-4; TRBD1 matches 8 bases. The V gene end was trimmed by 1 base and the J gene end by 5 bases; junction bases not matched to a gene: 15. The CDR3 totals 18 residues. From germline, CDR1 is GTSNPN and CDR2 SVGIG (reference sequence). The DNA of the CDR3 is TGTGCCTGGAGTGGTTCCCCCCCTGGACAGGGCCTCAATGAAAAACTGTTTTTT. Translated, it gives CAWSGSPPGQGLNEKLFF.

The rearrangement joins TRBV24-1 to TRBJ2-7; D is unresolved. Trimming left V 4 bases short and J 3 bases short, with 6 bases between. CDR1 is KGHDR and CDR2 is SFDVKD in the germline V gene. The CDR3 is made up of 12 amino acids. The CDR3 DNA sequence: TGTGCCACCAGTGAAACCGGCTACGAGCAGTACTTC. Translated: CATSETGYEQYF.

V is TRBV5-1 and J is TRBJ2-5; D is ambiguous. The germline V gene encodes CDR1 SGHRS and CDR2 YFSETQ. The V end lost 2 bases, the J end lost 5 bases, and 4 bases lay between the germline ends. There are 11 residues in the CDR3. Written as DNA, the CDR3 is TGCGCCAGCAGCTTCGGGGAGACCCAGTACTTC. It translates to CASSFGETQYF.

V is TRBV11-2 and J is TRBJ1-4; TRBD1 aligns across 7 bases. The CDR3 length is 14 residues. The J segment lost 2 bases and the V segment lost 9 bases, leaving 6 bases of the junction unmatched. CDR1 is SGHAT, CDR2 FQNNGV, per germline. The CDR3 here is CASSNRGTNEKLFF. In DNA, the CDR3 is TGTGCCAGTAGTAACAGGGGCACTAATGAAAAACTGTTTTTT.

V is TRBV19 and J is TRBJ2-2; the D is unclear. There are 12 residues in the CDR3. Trimming cost V 7 bases and J 1 base, with 4 bases left between them. CDR1 LNHDA and CDR2 SQIVND come from the germline V gene (reference sequence). The CDR3 DNA reads as TGTGCCAGTACCATGAACACCGGGGAGCTGTTTTTT. This encodes CASTMNTGELFF.

The chain has TRBV24-1 and TRBJ1-5; 7 nucleotides match TRBD1. Germline CDR1 reads KGHDR; CDR2 reads SFDVKD. The ends lost 6 bases at V and 4 bases at J; junction bases unmatched: 8. This CDR3 has 15 amino acids. The CDR3: CATSRSGTENQPQHF. In DNA, the CDR3 is TGTGCCACCAGTCGTTCCGGGACAGAAAATCAGCCCCAGCATTTT.

The chain combines TRBV18 with TRBJ2-2; tentative D call: TRBD2 (5 bases). V gave up 2 bases and J gave up 3 bases, with 16 bases separating them. CDR3 length: 17 amino acids. The V gene's germline CDR1 is KGHSH and CDR2 LQKENI. DNA for the CDR3: TGTGCCAGCTCACCATCGGGGATGGGGTATTACACCGGGGAGCTGTTTTTT. It yields the protein CASSPSGMGYYTGELFF.

The chain is built from TRBV28 and TRBJ2-7; 13 bases agree with TRBD2. The CDR3 has 17 residues. Germline lookup yields CDR1 MDHEN and CDR2 SYDVKM. V dropped 3 bases and J dropped 2; count of bases not matched to a gene: 7. The CDR3 region has the DNA TGTGCCAGCAGTTTTTCCCTGACTAGCGGGAGGACCTACGAGCAGTACTTC. This codes for CASSFSLTSGRTYEQYF. The entire variable domain, with the rest obtained from reference TRBV28 and TRBJ2-7, is as follows: DVKVTQSSRYLVKRTGEKVFLECVQDMDHENMFWYRQDPGLGLRLIYFSYDVKMKEKGDIPEGYSVSREKKERFSLILESASTNQTSMYLCASSFSLTSGRTYEQYFGPGTRLTVT.

The chain employs TRBV9 and TRBJ1-1; 8 nucleotides align to TRBD1. The ends lost 0 bases at V and 6 bases at J; junction bases unmatched: 10. The CDR3 runs to 16 residues. The germline V gene has CDR1 SGDLS and CDR2 YYNGEE. CDR3 amino acids: CASSVAVTGGRAEAFF. In DNA, the CDR3 is TGTGCCAGCAGCGTAGCCGTAACAGGGGGGAGAGCTGAAGCTTTCTTT.

V and J are TRBV12-3 or TRBV12-4 and TRBJ2-7; D is uncertain. V lost 6 bases, J lost 2 bases, and 11 bases lay in between. This CDR3 has 13 amino acids. This CDR3 is CASRKPSTYEQYF. CDR3 DNA: TGTGCCAGCAGAAAACCCTCTACCTACGAGCAGTACTTC.

The chain links TRBV11-3 to TRBJ2-1, with 7 bases lining up with TRBD1. The CDR3 loop spans 15 amino acids. V lost 1 base and J lost 5; bases outside the gene matches: 5. Germline CDR1 reads SGHNT; CDR2 reads YENEEA. Written as DNA, the CDR3 is TGTGCCAGCAGCTTAGCTCCGGGACAGCACAATGAGCAGTTCTTC. Translation gives CASSLAPGQHNEQFF.

V and J are TRBV30 and TRBJ2-5; the D gene is possibly TRBD2 (7 bases). The V gene lost 4 bases and the J gene lost 9 bases, with 18 bases spanning the gap. The CDR3 consists of 13 residues. Per the germline V gene, CDR1 is GTSNPN and CDR2 is SVGIG (reference sequence). This CDR3 reads CAWTPGGLGAQYF. Written as DNA, the CDR3 is TGTGCCTGGACCCCCGGGGGGCTCGGTGCCCAGTACTTC.

The chain employs TRBV10-2 and TRBJ1-2; 8 bases agree with TRBD1. This CDR3 is built from 16 residues. Germline V gene data show CDR1 as WSHSY and CDR2 as SAAADI. J gave up 0 bases and V 5 bases, and 8 bases lay outside the gene matches. The CDR3 sequence is CASSWDDRGANYGYTF. CDR3 nucleotides: TGCGCCAGCAGTTGGGATGACAGGGGCGCTAACTATGGCTACACCTTC.

The rearrangement links TRBV19 to TRBJ1-5, with a possible D match to TRBD1 (6 bases). The ends were cut back, 6 bases at V and 4 bases at J, with 13 bases in the middle. The V gene's germline CDR1 is LNHDA and CDR2 SQIVND (reference sequence). There are 14 residues in the CDR3. The chain's CDR3 is CASSLDRSNQPQHF. In DNA form, the CDR3 reads TGTGCCAGTAGCCTCGACAGGAGTAATCAGCCCCAGCATTTT.

The chain uses TRBV6-5 and TRBJ1-5, with 10 bases lining up with TRBD1. V dropped 6 bases and J dropped 2; count of bases not matched to a gene: 4. Germline V lookup: CDR1 MNHEY, CDR2 SVGAGI. The CDR3 is made up of 15 amino acids. In DNA, the CDR3 is TGTGCCAGCAGGCGCGGGACAGGGGGCAATCAGCCCCAGCATTTT. Translated: CASRRGTGGNQPQHF.

The gene calls are TRBV12-5 and TRBJ1-1; 7 nucleotides align to TRBD1. After removal of 7 bases from V and 4 bases from J, the junction contained 9 bases not matched to a gene. There are 14 residues in the CDR3. Germline V gene lookup returns CDR1 LGHNT and CDR2 FRNRAP. Here the CDR3 DNA reads TGTGCTAGTGCCCTCGAGGGGGCGGGCACTGAAGCTTTCTTT. Residues: CASALEGAGTEAFF.